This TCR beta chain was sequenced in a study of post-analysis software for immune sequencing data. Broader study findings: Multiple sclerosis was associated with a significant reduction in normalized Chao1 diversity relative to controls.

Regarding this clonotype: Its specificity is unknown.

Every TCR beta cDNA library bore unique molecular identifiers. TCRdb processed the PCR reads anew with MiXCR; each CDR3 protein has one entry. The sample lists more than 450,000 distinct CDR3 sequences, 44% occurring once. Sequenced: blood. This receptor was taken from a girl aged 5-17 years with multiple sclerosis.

CDR3 residues: CSAKYLSQGTIGYGYTF. The CDR3 nucleotides are TGCAGTGCCAAATACCTGTCACAGGGGACGATAGGCTATGGCTACACCTTC. The chain recombines TRBV20-1 with TRBJ1-2; 7 bases match TRBD1. Germline CDR1 reads DFQATT; CDR2 reads SNEGSKA (reference sequence). The CDR3 consists of 17 residues. J lost 4 bases, V lost 6 bases, and 20 bases had no gene match.